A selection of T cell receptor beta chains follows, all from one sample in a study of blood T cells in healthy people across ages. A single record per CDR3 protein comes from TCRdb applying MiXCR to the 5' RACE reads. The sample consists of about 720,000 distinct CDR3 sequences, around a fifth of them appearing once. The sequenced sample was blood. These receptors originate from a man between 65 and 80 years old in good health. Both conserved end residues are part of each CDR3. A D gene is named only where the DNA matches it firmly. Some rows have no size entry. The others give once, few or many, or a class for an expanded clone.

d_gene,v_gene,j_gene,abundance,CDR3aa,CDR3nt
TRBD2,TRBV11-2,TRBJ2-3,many,CASSSRLKLAGGPRADTQYF,TGTGCCAGCAGCTCACGACTAAAACTAGCGGGAGGCCCGAGGGCAGATACGCAGTATTTT
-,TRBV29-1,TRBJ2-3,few,CRRAHGTSTDTQYF,TGCAGGAGGGCCCACGGGACTAGCACAGATACGCAGTATTTT
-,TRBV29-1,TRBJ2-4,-,CSVEALGLQDIQYF,TGCAGCGTTGAAGCCTTGGGGTTACAGGACATTCAGTACTTC
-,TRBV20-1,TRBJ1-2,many,CSGPDDTNYGYTF,TGCAGTGGCCCGGACGATACCAACTATGGCTACACCTTC
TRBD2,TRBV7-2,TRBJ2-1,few,CASSPGLAWGNEQFF,TGTGCCAGCAGCCCCGGACTAGCGTGGGGCAATGAGCAGTTCTTC
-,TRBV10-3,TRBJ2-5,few,CAISDGTSRETQYF,TGTGCCATCAGTGATGGGACATCGAGAGAGACCCAGTACTTC
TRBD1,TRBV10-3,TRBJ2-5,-,CASRTGSGETQYF,TGTGCCTCACGGACAGGTTCGGGAGAGACCCAGTACTTC
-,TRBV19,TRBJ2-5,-,CASSIGVGETQYF,TGTGCCAGTAGTATAGGGGTGGGGGAGACCCAGTACTTC
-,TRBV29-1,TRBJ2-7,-,CSAVSGSLYEQYF,TGCAGCGCCGTCTCAGGGTCTCTCTACGAGCAGTACTTC
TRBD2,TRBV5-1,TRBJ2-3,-,CASSLVGGAPDTQYF,TGCGCCAGCAGCTTGGTCGGGGGGGCTCCAGATACGCAGTATTTT
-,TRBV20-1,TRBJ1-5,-,CSARDSRESVPRHF,TGCAGTGCTAGAGATAGCAGGGAATCAGTGCCCCGGCATTTT
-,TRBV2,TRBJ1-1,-,CASSDPTEAFF,TGTGCCAGCAGTGATCCCACTGAAGCTTTCTTT
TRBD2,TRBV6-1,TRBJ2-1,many,CASSEAGTRHNEQFF,TGTGCCAGCAGTGAAGCCGGGACTAGGCACAATGAGCAGTTCTTC
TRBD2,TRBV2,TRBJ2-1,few,CASSVGLAGRNEQFF,TGTGCCAGCAGTGTGGGACTAGCGGGGCGCAATGAGCAGTTCTTC
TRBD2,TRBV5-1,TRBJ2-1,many,CASSLASSGYNEQFF,TGCGCCAGCAGCTTGGCCTCTAGCGGCTACAATGAGCAGTTCTTC
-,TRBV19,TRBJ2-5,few,CASSHRGDWETQYF,TGTGCCAGTAGCCACCGGGGTGACTGGGAGACCCAGTACTTC
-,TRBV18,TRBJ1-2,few,CASSPLESNYGYTF,TGTGCCAGCTCACCACTAGAGAGTAACTATGGCTACACCTTC
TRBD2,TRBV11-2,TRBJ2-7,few,CASSPQGLGLASYEQYF,TGTGCCAGCAGCCCCCAGGGGCTGGGACTAGCGTCCTACGAGCAGTACTTC
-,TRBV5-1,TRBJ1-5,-,CASSLNWGNQPQHF,TGCGCCAGCAGCTTGAATTGGGGGAATCAGCCCCAGCATTTT
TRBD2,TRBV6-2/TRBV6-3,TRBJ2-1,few,CASRRAGDNEQFF,TGTGCCAGCAGGAGGGCGGGAGATAATGAGCAGTTCTTC
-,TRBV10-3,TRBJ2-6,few,CAIGKSQNSGANVLTF,TGTGCCATCGGCAAGAGTCAGAACTCTGGGGCCAACGTCCTGACTTTC
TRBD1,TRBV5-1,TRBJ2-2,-,CASGTGDTGELFF,TGCGCCAGCGGCACAGGGGACACCGGGGAGCTGTTTTTT
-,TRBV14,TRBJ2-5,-,CASRGTTGQETQYF,TGTGCCAGCAGGGGTACGACAGGCCAAGAGACCCAGTACTTC
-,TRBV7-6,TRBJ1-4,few,CASSFSRGHLNEKLFF,TGTGCCAGCAGCTTTAGTCGCGGTCACCTAAATGAAAAACTGTTTTTT
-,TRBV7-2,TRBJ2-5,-,CASSPAARRSLETQYF,TGTGCCAGCAGTCCGGCGGCTAGACGGAGTCTCGAGACCCAGTACTTC
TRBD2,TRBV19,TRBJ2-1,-,CASSTAGRTRYNEQFF,TGTGCCAGCAGTACCGCCGGGAGGACCAGATACAATGAGCAGTTCTTC
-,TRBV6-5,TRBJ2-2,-,CASSYRIPGELFF,TGTGCCAGCAGTTACAGGATCCCCGGGGAGCTGTTTTTT
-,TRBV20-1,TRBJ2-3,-,CSGVARADTQYF,TGCAGTGGAGTAGCGAGGGCAGATACGCAGTATTTT
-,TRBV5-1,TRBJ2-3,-,CASGYTGNPSTDTQYF,TGCGCCAGCGGGTATACAGGGAATCCCAGCACAGATACGCAGTATTTT
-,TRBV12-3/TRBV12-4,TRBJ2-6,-,CASSFQGGANVLTF,TGTGCCAGCAGTTTCCAGGGCGGGGCCAACGTCCTGACTTTC
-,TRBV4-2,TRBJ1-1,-,CASSPDDRNTEAFF,TGTGCCAGCAGCCCGGATGACAGGAACACTGAAGCTTTCTTT
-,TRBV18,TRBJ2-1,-,CATSLGGGYNEQFF,TGTGCCACCAGTTTAGGCGGAGGGTACAATGAGCAGTTCTTC
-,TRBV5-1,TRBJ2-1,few,CASSSILQSSYNEQFF,TGCGCCAGCAGCTCTATTTTACAGAGCTCCTACAATGAGCAGTTCTTC
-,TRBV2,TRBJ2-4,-,CASSETGTYKNIQYF,TGTGCCAGCAGTGAAACAGGCACGTACAAAAACATTCAGTACTTC
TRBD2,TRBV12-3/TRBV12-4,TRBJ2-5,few,CASSFLGASGTQETQYF,TGTGCCAGCAGTTTCCTGGGCGCTAGCGGGACCCAAGAGACCCAGTACTTC
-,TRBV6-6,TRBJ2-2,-,CASSLNRRELFF,TGTGCCAGCAGTTTAAATCGCCGGGAGCTGTTTTTT
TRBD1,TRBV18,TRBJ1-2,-,CASLESGQNYGYTF,TGTGCCAGCCTGGAATCGGGACAGAACTATGGCTACACCTTC
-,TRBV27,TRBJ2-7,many,CASSVIGVDYEQYF,TGTGCCAGCAGTGTAATAGGGGTTGACTACGAGCAGTACTTC
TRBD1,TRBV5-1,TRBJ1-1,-,CASRLDRVDTEAFF,TGCGCCAGCAGGCTGGACAGGGTCGACACTGAAGCTTTCTTT
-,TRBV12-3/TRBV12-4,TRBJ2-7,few,CASSLSPGTRGGSSYEQYF,TGTGCCAGCAGTTTATCCCCCGGGACTCGAGGGGGTTCCTCCTACGAGCAGTACTTC
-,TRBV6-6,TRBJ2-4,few,CASRGSGQGPDIQYF,TGTGCCAGCAGGGGATCGGGGCAGGGGCCGGACATTCAGTACTTC
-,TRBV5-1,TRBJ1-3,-,CASSIDSSGNTIYF,TGCGCCAGCAGCATCGACAGCTCTGGAAACACCATATATTTT
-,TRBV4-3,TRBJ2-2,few,CASSQYEGSEAGELFF,TGCGCCAGCAGCCAATACGAGGGGTCGGAGGCCGGGGAGCTGTTTTTT
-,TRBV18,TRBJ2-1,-,CASSPPNREDEQFF,TGTGCCAGCTCACCACCGAACAGGGAGGATGAGCAGTTCTTC
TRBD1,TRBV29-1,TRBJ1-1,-,CSVEGPGQGFLNTEAFF,TGCAGCGTTGAAGGTCCGGGACAGGGATTCCTGAACACTGAAGCTTTCTTT
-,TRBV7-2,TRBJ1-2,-,CASSWGTLYGYTF,TGTGCCAGCAGCTGGGGGACACTCTATGGCTACACCTTC
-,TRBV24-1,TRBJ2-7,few,CATSGGGSYEQYF,TGTGCCACCAGTGGAGGGGGGTCCTACGAGCAGTACTTC
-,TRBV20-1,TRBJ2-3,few,CSARGDRFGTDTQYF,TGCAGTGCTAGAGGAGATAGGTTCGGCACAGATACGCAGTATTTT